This entry lists 14 T cell receptor beta chains sequenced from one sample in a study of cytomegalovirus exposure and HLA in healthy donors. PCR used 60 Vbeta primers and 13 Jbeta primers. The method was immunoSEQ multiplex PCR; TCRdb's version includes in-frame clones alone and lacks a portion of them. This table holds 45,000 to 55,000 clones. The material sequenced was PBMCs. These receptor sequences come from a male donor in good health and CMV-seropositive.

This chain connects TRBV7-3 to TRBJ1-1; TRBD1 matches 10 bases. Germline-derived CDR1 and CDR2 are SGHTA and FQGTGA. After removal of 5 bases from V and 3 bases from J, the junction contained 3 bases not matched to a gene. There are 14 residues in the CDR3. CDR3 sequence: CASSLGQGDTEAFF. For the CDR3, the DNA is TGTGCCAGCAGCCTAGGACAGGGGGACACTGAAGCTTTCTTT. The entire variable domain, with the rest obtained from reference TRBV7-3 and TRBJ1-1, is as follows: GAGVSQTPSNKVTEKGKYVELRCDPISGHTALYWYRQSLGQGPEFLIYFQGTGAADDSGLPNDRFFAVRPEGSVSTLKIQRTERGDSAVYLCASSLGQGDTEAFFGQGTRLTVV.

This sequence joins TRBV30 and TRBJ1-2; perhaps TRBD1 as D (5 bases). Germline-derived CDR1 and CDR2 are GTSNPN and SVGIG (reference sequence). The CDR3 has 15 amino acids. V was trimmed by 2 bases and J by 4 bases, leaving 17 bases between them. The CDR3 sequence is CAWSSLAGTGYGYTF. The CDR3 DNA reads as TGTGCCTGGAGTTCCCTCGCGGGGACGGGCTATGGCTACACCTTC.

The genes are TRBV13 and TRBJ2-7; possibly TRBD2 for D (5 bases). V was pared by 5 bases and J by 2 bases, with 7 bases between. Germline V gene sequence: CDR1 PRHDT, CDR2 FYEKMQ (reference sequence). The CDR3 is made up of 12 amino acids. CDR3 protein: CASSLGAYEQYF. The CDR3 DNA follows: TGTGCCAGCAGCCTCGGGGCCTACGAGCAGTACTTC.

CDR3 amino acids: CASSVVFGLAGYTDTQYF. The CDR3 DNA sequence: TGTGCCAGCAGCGTAGTGTTTGGGTTAGCGGGGTACACAGATACGCAGTATTTT. The rearrangement joins TRBV9 to TRBJ2-3; 8 bases agree with TRBD2. The V gene's germline CDR1 is SGDLS and CDR2 YYNGEE. This CDR3 has 18 residues. After removal of 0 bases from V and 2 bases from J, the junction contained 11 bases not matched to a gene.

The chain recombines TRBV19 with TRBJ1-2; the D gene is possibly TRBD1 (5 bases). The V gene's germline CDR1 is LNHDA and CDR2 SQIVND (reference sequence). The CDR3 is made up of 13 amino acids. With 5 bases removed from V and 4 bases from J, the gap between germline ends came to 11 bases. CDR3: CASSLGPLYGYTF. The CDR3 DNA follows: TGTGCCAGTAGTTTGGGGCCCCTCTATGGCTACACCTTC.

The chain links TRBV5-4 to TRBJ2-3; 10 bases fit TRBD2. J was trimmed by 11 bases and V by 5 bases; bases with no gene match: 17. This CDR3 is 16 amino acids long. Looked up from germline, CDR1 is SGHNT and CDR2 is YYREEE (reference sequence). The CDR3 sequence is CASSSLPSGGAPQQYF. Written as DNA, the CDR3 is TGTGCCAGCAGTTCCCTGCCCAGCGGGGGGGCTCCCCAGCAGTATTTT.

CDR3 in amino acids: CASKRTQGETQYF. CDR3 nucleotide sequence: TGTGCCAGTAAGAGGACCCAGGGGGAGACCCAGTACTTC. The chain is built from TRBV19 and TRBJ2-5; a possible D gene is TRBD1 (6 bases). This CDR3 is 13 amino acids long. Germline lookup yields CDR1 LNHDA and CDR2 SQIVND (reference sequence). Trimming removed 7 bases from V and 5 bases from J, with 14 bases in between.

The chain combines TRBV28 with TRBJ1-6; D might be TRBD1 (6 bases). Germline lookup yields CDR1 MDHEN and CDR2 SYDVKM. CDR3 length: 17 residues. The V and J ends lost 5 bases and 7 bases respectively, with 21 bases between them. In DNA form, the CDR3 reads TGTGCCAGCAGTCACCTACGGGGGGCGGAGGGGAATTCACCCCTCCACTTT. Protein sequence: CASSHLRGAEGNSPLHF.

The V and J genes are TRBV7-9 and TRBJ2-1, with 9 bases that match TRBD2. The V gene's germline CDR1 is SEHNR and CDR2 FQNEAQ (reference sequence). V trimming: 3 bases; J trimming: 4 bases; junction bases outside the gene matches: 7. CDR3 length: 16 amino acids. The CDR3, as DNA: TGTGCCAGCAGCTTCGGGACTAGCACGAATTACAATGAGCAGTTCTTC. This sequence encodes CASSFGTSTNYNEQFF.

The CDR3 reads CASSPWTGANYGYTF. DNA of the CDR3: TGCGCCAGCAGCCCGTGGACAGGGGCCAACTATGGCTACACCTTC. The chain joins TRBV4-3 to TRBJ1-2; TRBD1 agrees at 9 bases. This CDR3 spans 15 amino acids. Germline CDR1 LGHNA, CDR2 YSLEER. V shed 4 bases and J 2 bases; nucleotides not matched to a gene: 5.

The gene calls are TRBV19 and TRBJ2-7; 9 nucleotides match TRBD1. Germline-derived CDR1 and CDR2 are LNHDA and SQIVND (reference sequence). The CDR3 runs 14 residues. The V and J ends lost 6 bases and 8 bases, in that order; junction bases with no gene match: 11. The CDR3 sequence is CASRPGTGFVKQYF. DNA of the CDR3: TGTGCCAGTAGGCCGGGGACAGGGTTTGTAAAGCAGTACTTC. Complete variable domain (other parts from reference TRBV19 and TRBJ2-7): DGGITQSPKYLFRKEGQNVTLSCEQNLNHDAMYWYRQDPGQGLRLIYYSQIVNDFQKGDIAEGYSVSREKKESFPLTVTSAQKNPTAFYLCASRPGTGFVKQYFGPGTRLTVT.

The chain couples TRBV19 to TRBJ1-2; perhaps TRBD1 as D (5 bases). With 6 bases removed from V and 2 bases from J, the gap between germline ends came to 13 bases. This CDR3 has 14 residues. Germline CDR1 and CDR2: LNHDA and SQIVND (reference sequence). CDR3 sequence (DNA): TGTGCCAGTAGCCAGTACGGGGGAAACTATGGCTACACCTTC. Residues: CASSQYGGNYGYTF.

As concerns this clone: A read error may account for a junction end that differs from germline. The chain employs TRBV6-6 and TRBJ1-2; D perhaps matches TRBD1 (5 bases). CDR1 is MNHNY, CDR2 SVGAGI, per germline (reference sequence). The CDR3 loop spans 12 amino acids. As DNA, the CDR3 is TGTGCCAGCAGATCTTCCAGGGTTGGCTGCACCTTC. This encodes CASRSSRVGCTF.

The genes are TRBV9 and TRBJ2-1, with 9 bases matching TRBD2. Germline loops: CDR1 SGDLS, CDR2 YYNGEE. V shed 0 bases and J 5 bases; nucleotides not matched to a gene: 3. This CDR3 region has 15 residues. CDR3 sequence: CASSVGGGANNEQFF. The CDR3 region has the DNA TGTGCCAGCAGCGTAGGCGGGGGGGCGAACAATGAGCAGTTCTTC.